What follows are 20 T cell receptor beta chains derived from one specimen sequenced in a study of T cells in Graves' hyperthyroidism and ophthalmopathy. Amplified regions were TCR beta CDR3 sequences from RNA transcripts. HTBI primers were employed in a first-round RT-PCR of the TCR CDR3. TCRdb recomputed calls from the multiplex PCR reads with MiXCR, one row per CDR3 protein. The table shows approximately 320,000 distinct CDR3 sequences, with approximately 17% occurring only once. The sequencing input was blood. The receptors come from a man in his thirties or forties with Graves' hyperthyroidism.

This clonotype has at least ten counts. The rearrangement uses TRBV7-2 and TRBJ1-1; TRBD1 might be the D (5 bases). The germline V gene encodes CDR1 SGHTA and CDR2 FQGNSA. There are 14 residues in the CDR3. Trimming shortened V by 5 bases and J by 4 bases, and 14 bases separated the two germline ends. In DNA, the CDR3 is TGTGCCAGCAGCCCCCAGTCGGGGCCCACTGAAGCTTTCTTT. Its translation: CASSPQSGPTEAFF.

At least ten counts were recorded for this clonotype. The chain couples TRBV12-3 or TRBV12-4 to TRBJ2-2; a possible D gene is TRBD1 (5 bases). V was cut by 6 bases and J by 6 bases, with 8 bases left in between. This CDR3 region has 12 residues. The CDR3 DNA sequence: TGTGCCAGCAGGCCACAGGCCGGGGAGCTGTTTTTT. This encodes CASRPQAGELFF.

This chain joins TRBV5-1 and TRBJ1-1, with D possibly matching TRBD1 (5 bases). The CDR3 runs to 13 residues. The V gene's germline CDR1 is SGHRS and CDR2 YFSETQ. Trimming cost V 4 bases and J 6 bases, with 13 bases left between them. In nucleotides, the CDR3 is TGCGCCAGCAGCCTCATGGGGGGGTCTGAAGCTTTCTTT. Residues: CASSLMGGSEAFF.

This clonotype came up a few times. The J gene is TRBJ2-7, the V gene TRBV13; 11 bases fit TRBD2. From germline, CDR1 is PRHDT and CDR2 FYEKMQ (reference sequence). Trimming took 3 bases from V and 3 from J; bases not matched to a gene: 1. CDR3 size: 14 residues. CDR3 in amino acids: CASSFSGGDYEQYF. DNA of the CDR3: TGTGCCAGCAGCTTTAGCGGGGGGGACTACGAGCAGTACTTC.

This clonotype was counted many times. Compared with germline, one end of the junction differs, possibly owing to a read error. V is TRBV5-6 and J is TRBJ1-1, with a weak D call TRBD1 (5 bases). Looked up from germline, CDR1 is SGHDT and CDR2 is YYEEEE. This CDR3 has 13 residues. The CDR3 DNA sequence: TGTGCCAGCAGATGGGGGGGGAACCCTGAAGCTTTCTTT. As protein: CASRWGGNPEAFF.

CDR3 in DNA: TGTGCCAGTAGTATGGCCTGGTCTAGCACAGATACGCAGTATTTT. The encoded protein is CASSMAWSSTDTQYF. The rearrangement joins TRBV19 to TRBJ2-3; no reliable D call. CDR3 size: 15 residues. The V gene's germline CDR1 is LNHDA and CDR2 SQIVND (reference sequence). Trimming shortened V by 3 bases and J by 0 bases, and 10 bases separated the two germline ends.

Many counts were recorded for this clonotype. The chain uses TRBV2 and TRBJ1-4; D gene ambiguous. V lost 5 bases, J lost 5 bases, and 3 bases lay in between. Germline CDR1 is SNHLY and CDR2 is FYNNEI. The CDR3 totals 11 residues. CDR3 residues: CASSPNEKLFF. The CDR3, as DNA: TGTGCCAGCAGTCCGAATGAAAAACTGTTTTTT. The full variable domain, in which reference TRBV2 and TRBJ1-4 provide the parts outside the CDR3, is EPEVTQTPSHQVTQMGQEVILRCVPISNHLYFYWYRQILGQKVEFLVSFYNNEISEKSEIFDDQFSVERPDGSNFTLKIRSTKLEDSAMYFCASSPNEKLFFGSGTQLSVL.

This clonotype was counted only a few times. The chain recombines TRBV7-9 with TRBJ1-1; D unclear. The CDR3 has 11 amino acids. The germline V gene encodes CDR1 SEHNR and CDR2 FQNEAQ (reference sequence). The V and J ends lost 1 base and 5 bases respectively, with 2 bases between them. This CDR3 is CASSLETEAFF. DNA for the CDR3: TGTGCCAGCAGCTTAGAAACTGAAGCTTTCTTT.

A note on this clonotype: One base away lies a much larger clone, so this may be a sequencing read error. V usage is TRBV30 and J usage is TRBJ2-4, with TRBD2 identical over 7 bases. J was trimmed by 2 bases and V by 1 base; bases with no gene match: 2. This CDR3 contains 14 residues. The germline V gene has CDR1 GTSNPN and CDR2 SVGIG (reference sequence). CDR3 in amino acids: CAWSEGGSKNIQYF. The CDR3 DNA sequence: TGTGCCTGGAGTGAGGGAGGGTCCAAAAACATTCAGTACTTC.

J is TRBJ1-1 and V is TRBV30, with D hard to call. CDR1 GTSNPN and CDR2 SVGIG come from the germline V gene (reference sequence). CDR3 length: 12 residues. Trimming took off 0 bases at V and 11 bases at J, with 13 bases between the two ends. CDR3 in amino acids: CAWSVPGGWAFF. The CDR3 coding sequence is TGTGCCTGGAGTGTACCGGGTGGGTGGGCTTTCTTT.

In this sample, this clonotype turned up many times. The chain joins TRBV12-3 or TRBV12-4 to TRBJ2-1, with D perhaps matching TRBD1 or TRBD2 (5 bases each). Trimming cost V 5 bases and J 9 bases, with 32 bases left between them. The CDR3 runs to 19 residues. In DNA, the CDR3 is TGTGCCAGCAGTCTAAGTTATATTCCGGACAAACTTTCTCGGGGTGAGCAGTTCTTC. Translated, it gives CASSLSYIPDKLSRGEQFF.

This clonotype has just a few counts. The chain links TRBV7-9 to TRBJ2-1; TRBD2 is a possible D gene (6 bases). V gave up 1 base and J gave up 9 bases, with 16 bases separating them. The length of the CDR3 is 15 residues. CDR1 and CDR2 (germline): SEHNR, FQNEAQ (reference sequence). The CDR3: CASSLESGPGGEQFF. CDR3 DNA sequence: TGTGCCAGCAGCTTAGAGAGCGGGCCCGGCGGTGAGCAGTTCTTC.

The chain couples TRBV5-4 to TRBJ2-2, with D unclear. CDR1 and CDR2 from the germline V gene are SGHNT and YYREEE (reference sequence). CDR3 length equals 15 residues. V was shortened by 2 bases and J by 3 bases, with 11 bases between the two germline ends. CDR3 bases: TGTGCCAGCAGCTTAGGTCTGGGATACACCGGGGAGCTGTTTTTT. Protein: CASSLGLGYTGELFF.

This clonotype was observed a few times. The CDR3 DNA is TGTGCCAGCAGTTTATCGAGGGGACTCGGACTGAACACTGAAGCTTTCTTT. It encodes CASSLSRGLGLNTEAFF. The gene calls are TRBV27 and TRBJ1-1; maybe TRBD1 (5 bases). Germline V gives CDR1 MNHEY, CDR2 SMNVEV (reference sequence). The CDR3 length is 17 residues. V was cut by 0 bases and J by 0 bases, with 14 bases left in between.

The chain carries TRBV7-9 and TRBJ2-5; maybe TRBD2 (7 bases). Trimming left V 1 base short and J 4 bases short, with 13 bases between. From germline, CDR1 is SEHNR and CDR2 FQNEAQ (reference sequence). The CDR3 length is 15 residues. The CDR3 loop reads CASSLGGGIGETQYF. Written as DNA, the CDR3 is TGTGCCAGCAGCTTAGGGGGGGGCATCGGAGAGACCCAGTACTTC.

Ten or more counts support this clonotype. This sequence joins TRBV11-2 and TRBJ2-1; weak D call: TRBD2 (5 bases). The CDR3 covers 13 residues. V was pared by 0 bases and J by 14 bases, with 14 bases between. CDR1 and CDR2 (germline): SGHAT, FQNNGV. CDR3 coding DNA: TGTGCCAGCAGCTTAGATTGGGTGGGAGATGAGTTCTTC. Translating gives CASSLDWVGDEFF.

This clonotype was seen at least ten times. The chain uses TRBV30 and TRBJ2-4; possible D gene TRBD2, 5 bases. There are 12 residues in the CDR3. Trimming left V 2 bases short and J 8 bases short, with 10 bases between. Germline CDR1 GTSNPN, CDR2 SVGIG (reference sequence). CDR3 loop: CAWSPLEDIQYF. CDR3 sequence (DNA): TGTGCCTGGAGTCCCTTGGAGGACATTCAGTACTTC.

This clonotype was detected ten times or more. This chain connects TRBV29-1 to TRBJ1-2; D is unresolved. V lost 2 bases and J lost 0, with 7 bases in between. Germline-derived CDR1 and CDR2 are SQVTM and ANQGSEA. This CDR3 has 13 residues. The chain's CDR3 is CSVERTANYGYTF. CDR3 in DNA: TGCAGCGTTGAACGCACAGCTAACTATGGCTACACCTTC.

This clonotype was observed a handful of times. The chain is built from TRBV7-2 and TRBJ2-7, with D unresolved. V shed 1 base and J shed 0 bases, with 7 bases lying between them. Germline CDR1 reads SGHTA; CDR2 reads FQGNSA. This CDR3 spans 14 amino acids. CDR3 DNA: TGTGCCAGCAGCTTAGTAGTTACCTCCTACGAGCAGTACTTC. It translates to CASSLVVTSYEQYF.

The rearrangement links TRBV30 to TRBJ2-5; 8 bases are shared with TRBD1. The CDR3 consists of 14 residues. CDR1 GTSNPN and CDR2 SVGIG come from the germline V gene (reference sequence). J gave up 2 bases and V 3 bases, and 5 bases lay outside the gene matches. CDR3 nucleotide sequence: TGTGCCTGGAGACCGGACAGGGTACAAGAGACCCAGTACTTC. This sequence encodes CAWRPDRVQETQYF.